This note documents a single TCR beta chain sequence. These data are taken from a study of blood T cell repertoires in COVID-19. Study information: In each case, the material was cDNA or gDNA derived from T cells, B-cell-depleted T cells, or PBMCs.

In the original analysis: Cell counts per sample came from amplifying reference gene primers. Assay used: immunoSEQ multiplex PCR; TCRdb lists only in-frame clones, some missing. V and J calls and clone size are as listed in that table; D and trimming were resolved from the DNA. The profile covers 270,000 or so clones, with about 76% appearing a single time and 2.5% to 3% taken by the ten largest. CDR1 SGHNT and CDR2 YYREEE come from the germline V gene (reference sequence). The J segment lost 10 bases and the V segment lost 2 bases, leaving 3 bases of the junction unmatched. The CDR3 contains 12 residues.

Source material: peripheral blood. This sequence was found in a woman in her sixties or seventies with active or convalescent COVID-19. The chain carries TRBV5-4 and TRBJ1-2; 9 positions match TRBD1. The CDR3 region is CASSLWDRAYTF. In DNA form, the CDR3 reads TGTGCCAGCAGCTTATGGGACAGGGCCTACACCTTC.